The 20 T cell receptor beta chains below come from one sample, sequenced in a study of T cell responses to AZD1222 COVID-19 vaccine. Using immunoSEQ multiplex PCR, the repertoire was profiled, and TCRdb retains in-frame clones only, with some absent. Of some 120,000 clones in the sample, roughly 84% were seen once. The starting material was peripheral blood, obtained on day 0 of AZD1222 vaccination. The receptors derive from an adult in good health.

This clone was picked up a small number of times. The rearrangement uses TRBV20-1 and TRBJ1-6; 7 nucleotides agree with TRBD1. The CDR3 is made up of 13 amino acids. The germline V gene has CDR1 DFQATT and CDR2 SNEGSKA (reference sequence). V dropped 3 bases and J dropped 8; count of bases not matched to a gene: 4. The CDR3 here is CSASRQGYSPLHF. In DNA, the CDR3 is TGCAGTGCTAGTCGACAGGGCTATTCACCCCTCCACTTT.

The rearrangement links TRBV7-3 to TRBJ2-3, with D perhaps TRBD1 or TRBD2 (5 bases each). Germline V gives CDR1 SGHTA, CDR2 FQGTGA. V lost 6 bases and J lost 4, with 8 bases in between. This CDR3 is 12 amino acids long. Written as DNA, the CDR3 is TGTGCCAGCAGTTGGGGGTCAGATACGCAGTATTTT. Its protein is CASSWGSDTQYF.

This clone was seen repeatedly, ten times or more. The V and J genes are TRBV2 and TRBJ1-5; no firm D call. The V gene's germline CDR1 is SNHLY and CDR2 FYNNEI. The V end was cut by 5 bases, the J end by 0 bases, with 11 bases between. The CDR3 covers 15 residues. This chain's CDR3 is CASSPRDPSNQPQHF. Here the CDR3 DNA reads TGTGCCAGCAGTCCGCGAGACCCTAGCAATCAGCCCCAGCATTTT. Supplemented by reference TRBV2 and TRBJ1-5, the full variable domain reads EPEVTQTPSHQVTQMGQEVILRCVPISNHLYFYWYRQILGQKVEFLVSFYNNEISEKSEIFDDQFSVERPDGSNFTLKIRSTKLEDSAMYFCASSPRDPSNQPQHFGDGTRLSIL.

This sequence joins TRBV9 and TRBJ1-5; 8 nucleotides match TRBD1. The CDR3 length is 18 residues. CDR1 is SGDLS, CDR2 YYNGEE, per germline. The trim removed 4 bases at V and 0 bases at J, leaving 12 bases unmatched. The CDR3 DNA sequence: TGTGCCAGCAGCTCTGTCCGGGACAGGCGGTATAGCAATCAGCCCCAGCATTTT. As protein: CASSSVRDRRYSNQPQHF.

As DNA, the CDR3 is TGCGCCAGCGCCCCCCTTCAGGCAGGTGGGACCCAGTACTTC. This codes for CASAPLQAGGTQYF. The genes are TRBV5-1 and TRBJ2-5; D unclear. CDR3 length: 14 residues. Trimming stripped 7 bases from V and 7 bases from J, with 20 bases between. The germline V gene has CDR1 SGHRS and CDR2 YFSETQ.

This clone has only a few counts. The rearrangement links TRBV25-1 to TRBJ2-7, with a possible D match to TRBD1 (6 bases). In germline, CDR1 is MGHDK, CDR2 SYGVNS. This CDR3 contains 15 residues. V shed 3 bases and J shed 0 bases, with 12 bases lying between them. This CDR3 reads CASSDYRDISYEQYF. The DNA for the CDR3 is TGTGCCAGCAGTGATTATAGGGACATCTCCTACGAGCAGTACTTC.

As concerns this clone: The sample contains more than one DNA sequence encoding this CDR3. The V gene is TRBV6-5, the J gene TRBJ2-7, with 10 bases matching TRBD2. Germline CDR1 is MNHEY and CDR2 is SVGAGI. The V segment lost 0 bases and the J segment 3 bases; nucleotides outside the gene matches: 2. CDR3 length: 15 residues. This CDR3 is CASSYSSSGGYEQYF. In nucleotides, the CDR3 is TGTGCCAGCAGTTACTCGTCTAGCGGGGGCTACGAGCAGTACTTC.

The chain couples TRBV5-1 to TRBJ1-2; D is perhaps TRBD1 (6 bases). Germline V gene data show CDR1 as SGHRS and CDR2 as YFSETQ. Trimming pared 0 bases from V and 10 bases from J, leaving 16 bases between. The CDR3 loop spans 14 amino acids. The CDR3, as DNA: TGCGCCAGCAGCTTGGACGGGGACACGGATTTCTACACCTTC. This gives the protein CASSLDGDTDFYTF.

This chain links TRBV28 with TRBJ2-3; 8 positions match TRBD2. V was clipped by 5 bases and J by 0 bases; unmatched bases: 7. CDR1 is MDHEN and CDR2 is SYDVKM in the germline V gene. This CDR3 region has 16 residues. Here the CDR3 reads CASSLGAGGSTDTQYF. In DNA form, the CDR3 reads TGTGCCAGCAGTCTCGGCGCGGGGGGAAGCACAGATACGCAGTATTTT. The entire variable domain, with the rest obtained from reference TRBV28 and TRBJ2-3, is as follows: DVKVTQSSRYLVKRTGEKVFLECVQDMDHENMFWYRQDPGLGLRLIYFSYDVKMKEKGDIPEGYSVSREKKERFSLILESASTNQTSMYLCASSLGAGGSTDTQYFGPGTRLTVL.

The gene calls are TRBV5-1 and TRBJ2-7, with 9 nucleotides matching TRBD1. The CDR3 runs to 14 residues. In germline, CDR1 is SGHRS, CDR2 YFSETQ. V was pared by 2 bases and J by 4 bases, with 4 bases of the junction left unmatched. The CDR3 here is CASSLPGQGYEQYF. In DNA, the CDR3 is TGCGCCAGCAGCTTACCGGGACAGGGTTACGAGCAGTACTTC. The variable domain in full, with the rest retrieved from reference TRBV5-1 and TRBJ2-7, is KAGVTQTPRYLIKTRGQQVTLSCSPISGHRSVSWYQQTPGQGLQFLFEYFSETQRNKGNFPGRFSGRQFSNSRSEMNVSTLELGDSALYLCASSLPGQGYEQYFGPGTRLTVT.

This chain uses TRBV7-2 with TRBJ1-5, with 7 bases fitting TRBD1. This CDR3 spans 14 amino acids. J gave up 7 bases and V 1 base, and 4 bases lay outside the gene matches. The germline CDR1 and CDR2 sequences are SGHTA and FQGNSA. The CDR3 protein is CASSLGQGGQPQHF. In DNA form, the CDR3 reads TGTGCCAGCAGCTTAGGACAGGGAGGACAGCCCCAGCATTTT.

V usage is TRBV2 and J usage is TRBJ1-4; D call uncertain. Trimming removed 6 bases at V and 4 bases at J, with 9 bases between. CDR3 length: 13 residues. Germline CDR1 reads SNHLY; CDR2 reads FYNNEI. CDR3 in amino acids: CASRGPINEKLFF. The CDR3, as DNA: TGTGCCAGCAGAGGGCCCATTAATGAAAAACTGTTTTTT. Looking up the rest from reference TRBV2 and TRBJ1-4 gives the full variable domain: EPEVTQTPSHQVTQMGQEVILRCVPISNHLYFYWYRQILGQKVEFLVSFYNNEISEKSEIFDDQFSVERPDGSNFTLKIRSTKLEDSAMYFCASRGPINEKLFFGSGTQLSVL.

This chain links TRBV2 with TRBJ2-3; possibly TRBD2 for D (6 bases). The CDR3 sequence is 14 residues long. CDR1 is SNHLY, CDR2 FYNNEI, per germline. Trimming cost V 8 bases and J 0 bases, with 12 bases left between them. The CDR3 DNA is TGTGCCAGCGCTAGCGCGTCTAGCACAGATACGCAGTATTTT. Translation: CASASASSTDTQYF.

The V and J genes are TRBV28 and TRBJ1-2; 8 positions agree with TRBD1. Trimming cost V 6 bases and J 4 bases; bases outside gene matches: 10. From germline, CDR1 is MDHEN and CDR2 SYDVKM. The CDR3 consists of 15 residues. The CDR3 loop reads CASSVGTGGGYGYTF. CDR3 DNA: TGTGCCAGCAGCGTAGGAACAGGGGGAGGCTATGGCTACACCTTC.

This clone was counted a single time. This chain links TRBV7-9 with TRBJ1-3; D is unresolved. The CDR3 runs 16 residues. Trimming removed 3 bases from V and 4 bases from J, with 16 bases in between. CDR1 is SEHNR and CDR2 is FQNEAQ in the germline V gene (reference sequence). The CDR3 DNA reads as TGTGCCAGCAGCTTCGAAAGGAGGAGTACAGGAAACACCATATATTTT. Protein: CASSFERRSTGNTIYF.

This clone showed up just a few times. The chain has TRBV12-3 or TRBV12-4 and TRBJ1-2, with D maybe TRBD1 (6 bases). Trimming left V 6 bases short and J 7 bases short, with 12 bases between. This CDR3 has 12 amino acids. The CDR3 loop reads CASSTGRGGYTF. CDR3 nucleotide sequence: TGTGCCAGCAGCACCGGCAGGGGTGGCTACACCTTC.

The chain combines TRBV6-5 with TRBJ2-2; D not certain. Germline loops: CDR1 MNHEY, CDR2 SVGAGI. The CDR3 is 12 amino acids. V dropped 6 bases and J dropped 4 bases, with 6 bases sitting between them. CDR3 region: CASRLGTGELFF. The DNA of the CDR3 is TGTGCCAGCAGGTTGGGCACCGGGGAGCTGTTTTTT.

This clone was observed a single time. V gene TRBV27 combines with J gene TRBJ2-7; 11 bases are shared with TRBD2. The CDR3 totals 16 residues. Trimming took 5 bases from V and 2 from J; bases not matched to a gene: 8. Germline V gives CDR1 MNHEY, CDR2 SMNVEV (reference sequence). The CDR3 sequence: CASSTSGSPSTYEQYF. For the CDR3, the DNA is TGTGCCAGCAGTACTAGCGGGAGCCCCTCCACCTACGAGCAGTACTTC.

Only one count was recorded for this clone. The chain combines TRBV28 with TRBJ2-3; D is possibly TRBD2 (6 bases). In germline, CDR1 is MDHEN, CDR2 SYDVKM. Trimming removed 5 bases at V and 0 bases at J, with 15 bases between. CDR3 length equals 16 residues. Here the CDR3 reads CASSGRGSGSTDTQYF. The CDR3 DNA follows: TGTGCCAGCAGTGGGCGTGGAAGCGGGAGCACAGATACGCAGTATTTT.

The chain links TRBV18 to TRBJ2-1; 7 bases are shared with TRBD2. The CDR3 loop spans 17 amino acids. V gave up 2 bases and J gave up 7 bases; unmatched junction bases: 14. Germline lookup yields CDR1 KGHSH and CDR2 LQKENI. CDR3 coding DNA: TGTGCCAGCTCACCATTTGGTGCGCGGGAGAGTGGGAATGAGCAGTTCTTC. Its protein product is CASSPFGARESGNEQFF.